The 3 T cell receptor beta chains reported below all come from one sample, sequenced in a study of cytomegalovirus exposure and HLA in healthy donors. Vbeta (60) and Jbeta (13) primers were used in the PCR. Sequenced by immunoSEQ multiplex PCR; TCRdb stores in-frame clones only, minus some. The sample shows 150,000 to 200,000 clones, over 80% of them seen only once. Sample: PBMCs. The receptors here all came from a man in his fifties or sixties in good health and CMV-seropositive.

A single count supports this clone. The gene calls are TRBV2 and TRBJ2-7; TRBD1 might be the D (6 bases). Germline V gene data show CDR1 as SNHLY and CDR2 as FYNNEI. This CDR3 comprises 13 residues. The V end was cut by 6 bases, the J end by 2 bases, with 11 bases between. The CDR3 protein is CASSLQGPYEQYF. In DNA, the CDR3 is TGTGCCAGCAGCTTACAGGGCCCCTACGAGCAGTACTTC.

This clone was picked up a small number of times. J is TRBJ1-6 and V is TRBV25-1, with 11 bases lining up with TRBD1. This CDR3 has 15 amino acids. In germline, CDR1 is MGHDK, CDR2 SYGVNS. V was pared by 5 bases and J by 8 bases, with 5 bases of the junction left unmatched. CDR3: CASSTDRGLYSPLHF. CDR3 nucleotides: TGTGCCAGCAGTACGGACAGGGGGCTATATTCACCCCTCCACTTT.

The chain links TRBV21-1 to TRBJ1-6; TRBD1 is the table's D call, not checked against the DNA. TRBV21-1 is a recognized pseudogene. CDR3 length: 14 residues. In DNA form, the CDR3 reads TGTGCCAGCAGGGGACAGGGGGCGCGATCACCCCTCCACTTT. Residues: CASRGQGARSPLHF.